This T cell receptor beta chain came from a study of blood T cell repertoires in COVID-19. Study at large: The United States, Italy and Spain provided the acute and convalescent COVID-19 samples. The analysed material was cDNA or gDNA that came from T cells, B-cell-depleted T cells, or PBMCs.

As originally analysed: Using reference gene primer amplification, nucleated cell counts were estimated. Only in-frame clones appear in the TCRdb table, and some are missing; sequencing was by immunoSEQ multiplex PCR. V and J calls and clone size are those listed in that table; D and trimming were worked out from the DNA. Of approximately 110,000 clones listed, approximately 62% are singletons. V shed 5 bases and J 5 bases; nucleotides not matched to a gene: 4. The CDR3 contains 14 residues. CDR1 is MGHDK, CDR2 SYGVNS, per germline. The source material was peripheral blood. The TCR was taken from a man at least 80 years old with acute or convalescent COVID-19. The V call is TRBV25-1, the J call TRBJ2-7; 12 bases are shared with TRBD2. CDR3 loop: CASSLAGGPHEQYF. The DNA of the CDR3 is TGTGCCAGCAGTCTAGCGGGAGGGCCCCACGAGCAGTACTTC.